This T cell receptor beta chain was recorded in a study of cytomegalovirus exposure and HLA in healthy donors. Study-level information: From roughly 180 million T cells, an earlier analysis saw roughly 120 million unique TCR beta sequences.

The PCR ran on 60 Vbeta and 13 Jbeta primers. This table comes from immunoSEQ multiplex PCR, and its TCRdb copy is limited to in-frame clones, with some not included. The sample consists of some 110,000 clones, roughly 70% of them appearing once. The germline V and J ends were trimmed by 1 base and 0 bases, with 12 bases remaining between them. The CDR3 has 16 residues. Germline values: CDR1 SGHAT, CDR2 FQNNGV. The sequenced sample consisted of PBMCs. The origin of this receptor is a woman aged 18-35 years in good health and CMV-seronegative. This chain uses TRBV11-2 with TRBJ1-1; no reliable D call. CDR3 DNA sequence: TGTGCCAGCAGCTTAGGGTCGGGAACCGTGAACACTGAAGCTTTCTTT. As protein: CASSLGSGTVNTEAFF.